The 20 T cell receptor beta chains listed next were all sequenced from one sample in a study of early T cells in non-severe SARS-CoV-2 infection. Each CDR3 protein gets one entry after TCRdb re-called the 5' RACE reads with MiXCR. Found here are about 70,000 distinct CDR3 sequences, approximately 12% of them singletons; the top ten hold about 14%. Sequencing used whole blood, obtained at baseline. The receptors come from an adult who was a healthcare worker with PCR-confirmed SARS-CoV-2 infection or an uninfected control (not recorded which). The donor label of this sample is uncertain.

Many counts were recorded for this clonotype. This rearrangement joins TRBV3-1 to TRBJ1-2; TRBD1 might be the D (5 bases). The CDR3 consists of 15 residues. Germline CDR1 LGHDT, CDR2 YNNKEL (reference sequence). V was trimmed by 0 bases and J by 7 bases, leaving 15 bases between them. The CDR3 protein is CASSQEVARAGGYTF. The CDR3 DNA sequence: TGTGCCAGCAGCCAAGAGGTAGCCAGGGCTGGTGGCTACACCTTC.

This clonotype was seen only a few times. The chain employs TRBV5-1 and TRBJ1-1; D unresolved. This CDR3 is built from 15 residues. From germline, CDR1 is SGHRS and CDR2 YFSETQ. The V end lost 0 bases, the J end lost 0 bases, and 9 bases lay between the germline ends. CDR3 DNA: TGCGCCAGCAGCTTGGAGGACCCGGTGAACACTGAAGCTTTCTTT. Residues: CASSLEDPVNTEAFF.

This clonotype was counted a few times. The V gene is TRBV7-3, the J gene TRBJ1-1; D unresolved. CDR3 length: 13 amino acids. V lost 5 bases, J lost 3 bases, and 10 bases lay in between. In germline, CDR1 is SGHTA, CDR2 FQGTGA. The CDR3 loop is CASSAQLDTEAFF. The CDR3 nucleotides read TGTGCCAGCAGCGCACAGCTGGACACTGAAGCTTTCTTT.

This clonotype appeared a few times. The rearrangement uses TRBV11-3 and TRBJ1-1, with D possibly matching TRBD1 (6 bases). V shed 5 bases and J shed 5 bases, with 15 bases lying between them. This CDR3 has 14 amino acids. Germline-derived CDR1 and CDR2 are SGHNT and YENEEA. In DNA form, the CDR3 reads TGTGCCAGCAGCACCCGGACAGCTGGGACTGAAGCTTTCTTT. Residues: CASSTRTAGTEAFF.

This clonotype was detected only a few times. The chain uses TRBV9 and TRBJ1-1; D is unresolved. The CDR3 is made up of 14 amino acids. V shed 0 bases and J shed 1 base, with 7 bases lying between them. CDR1 and CDR2 (germline): SGDLS, YYNGEE. The CDR3, as DNA: TGTGCCAGCAGCGTAGTCCCGTCGAACACTGAAGCTTTCTTT. Its protein is CASSVVPSNTEAFF.

Many counts were recorded for this clonotype. The J gene is TRBJ2-1, the V gene TRBV4-2; tentatively, D is TRBD2 (6 bases). This CDR3 spans 17 amino acids. The V gene lost 1 base and the J gene lost 4 bases, with 17 bases spanning the gap. Germline loops: CDR1 LGHNA, CDR2 YNFKEQ. The chain's CDR3 is CASSQGELATTYNEQFF. Here the CDR3 DNA reads TGTGCCAGCAGCCAAGGGGAACTAGCCACCACGTACAATGAGCAGTTCTTC.

This clonotype was seen at least ten times. The J gene is TRBJ2-7, the V gene TRBV21-1; TRBD2 is the table's D call and was not checked against the DNA. TRBV21-1 is annotated as a pseudogene. This CDR3 has 15 amino acids. The CDR3 sequence: CASSKGIGPSYEQYF. CDR3 nucleotides: TGTGCCAGCAGCAAAGGAATCGGCCCCTCCTACGAGCAGTACTTC.

This clonotype has just a few counts. An end of the junction does not agree with germline; a read error may underlie this. CDR3 residues: CASSLAPGRRVIF. CDR3 DNA: TGTGCCAGCAGTTTAGCGCCAGGTCGGCGCGTTATCTTT. J is TRBJ1-1 and V is TRBV12-3 or TRBV12-4; no reliable D call. This CDR3 is 13 amino acids long.

V is TRBV6-6 and J is TRBJ2-7; 9 positions agree with TRBD1. Germline CDR1 is MNHNY and CDR2 is SVGAGI (reference sequence). Losses at the gene ends were 2 bases for V and 3 bases for J; bases not matched to a gene: 5. The CDR3 is 15 residues long. The CDR3 loop is CASSYRGQGVYEQYF. DNA for the CDR3: TGTGCCAGCAGTTACCGGGGACAGGGAGTCTACGAGCAGTACTTC.

The chain uses TRBV7-2 and TRBJ1-5; D gene ambiguous. V was pared by 1 base and J by 5 bases, with 6 bases between. CDR1 and CDR2 (germline): SGHTA, FQGNSA. The CDR3 has 13 amino acids. The CDR3 DNA reads as TGTGCCAGCAGCTTAGTGAATGATCAGCCCCAGCATTTT. The encoded protein is CASSLVNDQPQHF.

This clonotype was counted a few times. CDR3 bases: TGTGCCAGCAGCCAAGAGGGGTATACTAGCGGGAGTAAGAGGACCGGGGAGCTGTTTTTT. Translated: CASSQEGYTSGSKRTGELFF. The chain links TRBV3-1 to TRBJ2-2; 11 bases line up with TRBD2. The germline V gene encodes CDR1 LGHDT and CDR2 YNNKEL (reference sequence). The CDR3 is 20 amino acids. The V gene end was trimmed by 0 bases and the J gene end by 5 bases; junction bases not matched to a gene: 14.

The gene calls are TRBV28 and TRBJ1-2, with D perhaps matching TRBD1 (6 bases). Germline CDR1 reads MDHEN; CDR2 reads SYDVKM. V gave up 6 bases and J gave up 2 bases, with 13 bases separating them. This CDR3 region has 14 residues. The CDR3, as DNA: TGTGCCAGCAGCTGGGGGACACCCAACTATGGCTACACCTTC. Translating gives CASSWGTPNYGYTF.

The chain carries TRBV18 and TRBJ2-7; no reliable D call. Germline V CDR1 and CDR2: KGHSH, LQKENI. The ends were cut back, 6 bases at V and 1 base at J, with 13 bases in the middle. This CDR3 has 14 residues. CDR3 sequence reads: CASSPRDGSYEQYF. CDR3 nucleotide sequence: TGTGCCAGCTCCCCAAGGGATGGTTCCTACGAGCAGTACTTC.

The chain is built from TRBV14 and TRBJ2-3, with TRBD2 identical over 10 bases. This CDR3 region has 16 residues. The V and J ends lost 0 bases and 1 base, in that order; junction bases with no gene match: 1. Per the germline V gene, CDR1 is SGHDN and CDR2 is FVKESK. CDR3 sequence reads: CASSQDLAGGTDTQYF. CDR3 bases: TGTGCCAGCAGCCAAGATCTAGCGGGGGGCACAGATACGCAGTATTTT.

The J gene is TRBJ2-3, the V gene TRBV5-1; a weak D match, TRBD2 (5 bases). Deletions cut 4 bases from V and 6 bases from J, with 21 bases between. The CDR3 is 16 amino acids. The germline V gene has CDR1 SGHRS and CDR2 YFSETQ. The CDR3 DNA is TGCGCCAGCAGCACGAATTCGGGATCCCGTTTGGATACGCAGTATTTT. This encodes CASSTNSGSRLDTQYF.

This clonotype was counted ten times or more. V is TRBV5-1 and J is TRBJ2-1; TRBD2 matches 11 bases. The V gene end was trimmed by 0 bases and the J gene end by 4 bases; junction bases not matched to a gene: 6. There are 17 residues in the CDR3. Germline CDR1 is SGHRS and CDR2 is YFSETQ. For the CDR3, the DNA is TGCGCCAGCAGCTTGGTTAGCGGGAGGGCCCGTTACAATGAGCAGTTCTTC. Protein: CASSLVSGRARYNEQFF.

The gene calls are TRBV2 and TRBJ1-5; 7 nucleotides align to TRBD1. This CDR3 has 14 residues. V was clipped by 9 bases and J by 5 bases; unmatched bases: 10. The germline V gene has CDR1 SNHLY and CDR2 FYNNEI. CDR3 in DNA: TGTGCCAGTGGTCCGGGACAGCAAGATCAGCCCCAGCATTTT. Protein sequence: CASGPGQQDQPQHF. Looking up the rest from reference TRBV2 and TRBJ1-5 gives the full variable domain: EPEVTQTPSHQVTQMGQEVILRCVPISNHLYFYWYRQILGQKVEFLVSFYNNEISEKSEIFDDQFSVERPDGSNFTLKIRSTKLEDSAMYFCASGPGQQDQPQHFGDGTRLSIL.

This chain uses TRBV4-3 with TRBJ2-7; 7 bases are a match to TRBD1. Germline assignment: CDR1 LGHNA and CDR2 YSLEER. V shed 4 bases, J shed 3 bases, and the junction held 12 bases outside the gene matches. The CDR3 is made up of 16 amino acids. In DNA, the CDR3 is TGCGCCAGCAGCCTCCCAAAGGGACAGACGAACTACGAGCAGTACTTC. Its protein is CASSLPKGQTNYEQYF.

This clonotype has ten or more counts. The genes are TRBV18 and TRBJ2-2; no clear D. The CDR3 has 13 amino acids. V dropped 3 bases and J dropped 0 bases, with 2 bases sitting between them. Germline assignment: CDR1 KGHSH and CDR2 LQKENI. The CDR3 loop reads CASSPPNTGELFF. The CDR3 DNA follows: TGTGCCAGCTCACCTCCGAACACCGGGGAGCTGTTTTTT.

This clonotype has only one observation. This sequence joins TRBV29-1 and TRBJ2-7, with D perhaps TRBD2 (6 bases). Germline CDR1 and CDR2: SQVTM and ANQGSEA. Between the trimmed V and J ends, which lost 0 bases and 4 bases, there was a span of 10 bases. This CDR3 contains 13 residues. For the CDR3, the DNA is TGCAGCGTTGAAGATCTTAGCGGTTACGAGCAGTACTTC. This translates into CSVEDLSGYEQYF.